A selection of T cell receptor beta chains follows, all from one sample in a study of Ad26.COV2.S vaccination and SARS-CoV-2 variants. Some clones are missing from TCRdb's copy, which holds only in-frame ones; the method was immunoSEQ multiplex PCR. The sample has about 240,000 clones; over 75% are singletons. This specimen was peripheral blood, taken in a trial of Ad26.COV2.S vaccine versus placebo. These receptors were obtained from a person between 18 and 65 years old who received the Ad26.COV2.S COVID-19 vaccine or a placebo. Both conserved end residues are part of each CDR3. A D gene is named only where the DNA matches it firmly. Expanded clones are given a class, and other clones once, few, many or no size at all.

TRBJ1-2 | NA | NA | TRBV10-2 | TGCGCCAGCAGTGAGTCGTCTTTGGGCTACACCTTC | CASSESSLGYTF
TRBJ2-2 | few | TRBD2 | TRBV6-4 | TGTGCCAGCAGTGGGCTAGCGGGAGCCCGTGGGGAGCTGTTTTTT | CASSGLAGARGELFF
TRBJ2-3 | NA | NA | TRBV11-1 | TGTGCCAGCAGCTTAGTCCTAGCCGGCACAGATACGCAGTATTTT | CASSLVLAGTDTQYF
TRBJ1-2 | NA | NA | TRBV29-1 | TGCAGCGTGAGGGGGGTCTTGGACTATGGCTACACCTTC | CSVRGVLDYGYTF
TRBJ2-3 | NA | NA | TRBV4-3 | TGCGCCAGCAGCCAAGATGCCTTTCAGGCTGGCACAGATACGCAGTATTTT | CASSQDAFQAGTDTQYF
TRBJ1-2 | NA | TRBD1 | TRBV7-2 | TGTGCCAGCAGCCAGTACAGGGGCGAGGGCTACACCTTC | CASSQYRGEGYTF
TRBJ2-3 | NA | NA | TRBV14 | TGTGCCAGCAGCCAAGACAAACCCAATACCCTCACAGATACGCAGTATTTT | CASSQDKPNTLTDTQYF
TRBJ2-6 | NA | TRBD1 | TRBV5-1 | TGCGCCAGCAGCTCACAGGGGGCTGGGGCCAACGTCCTGACTTTC | CASSSQGAGANVLTF
TRBJ2-3 | NA | TRBD2 | TRBV9 | TGTGCCAGCAGCGCGAGCGGGGGGGCAGATACGCAGTATTTT | CASSASGGADTQYF
TRBJ2-1 | NA | TRBD1 | TRBV6-2/TRBV6-3 | TGTGCCAGCAGTTGGGACAGTCCCAAGAGGAATGAGCAGTTCTTC | CASSWDSPKRNEQFF
TRBJ2-1 | NA | NA | TRBV18 | TGTGCCAGCTCACCGCTTTCGACCCCCTCCTACAATGAGCAGTTCTTC | CASSPLSTPSYNEQFF
TRBJ2-7 | NA | TRBD1 | TRBV11-2 | TGTGCCAGCAGCCAAGACAGGGCTCAGTACTTC | CASSQDRAQYF
TRBJ1-2 | once | NA | TRBV24-1 | TGTGCCACCAGTGACCCCTCCCTGGCCGGCTATGGCTACACCTTC | CATSDPSLAGYGYTF
TRBJ2-1 | NA | TRBD2 | TRBV5-6 | TGTGCCAGCAGCTTAGCGGGAGGTAGGGATAGTGAGCAGTTCTTC | CASSLAGGRDSEQFF
TRBJ2-4 | NA | NA | TRBV3-1/TRBV3-2 | TGTGCCAGCAGCCCTCCAAGAGGAGGGGGCACAGGGAAAAACATTCAGTACTTC | CASSPPRGGGTGKNIQYF
TRBJ2-3 | NA | TRBD2 | TRBV6-2/TRBV6-3 | TGTGCCAGCAGCACGGGACTAGCGGGAGGGGGAGATACGCAGTATTTT | CASSTGLAGGGDTQYF
TRBJ1-6 | NA | TRBD1 | TRBV30 | TGTGCCCTCCGGGACAGGACAAATTCACCCCTCCACTTT | CALRDRTNSPLHF
TRBJ1-1 | NA | TRBD1 | TRBV7-9 | TGTGCCAGCAGTCCCGGACAGGGGGGGACCACTGAAGCTTTCTTT | CASSPGQGGTTEAFF
TRBJ2-5 | NA | NA | TRBV14 | TGTGCCAGCAGCCAAGAGAGAACAGGACCGAAGACCCAGTACTTC | CASSQERTGPKTQYF
TRBJ2-1 | NA | NA | TRBV11-3 | TGTGCCAGCAGCTTAGAAACCTACAATGAGCAGTTCTTC | CASSLETYNEQFF
TRBJ2-7 | NA | NA | TRBV10-3 | TGTGCCATCAGCCTCATGACAGCCTCGGGAGAGCAGTACTTC | CAISLMTASGEQYF
TRBJ2-7 | once | NA | TRBV18 | TGTGCCAGCTCACCGGTTAGGGGGGGCTACGAGCAGTACTTC | CASSPVRGGYEQYF
TRBJ1-2 | NA | NA | TRBV5-1 | TGCGCCAGCAGCCCTGGACATCAGAACTATGGCTACACCTTC | CASSPGHQNYGYTF
TRBJ2-7 | NA | NA | TRBV5-1 | TGCGCCAGCAGCTTGGCCGTCGTAGGGGGGACGATAGACGAGCAGTACTTC | CASSLAVVGGTIDEQYF
TRBJ2-1 | NA | TRBD1 | TRBV15 | TGTGCCACCAGCGTACCTCGGGACAGCCACAATGAGCAGTTCTTC | CATSVPRDSHNEQFF
TRBJ1-2 | NA | TRBD1 | TRBV28 | TGTGCCAGTCGGACAGGGGGCCGAATTGGGTATGGCTACACCTTC | CASRTGGRIGYGYTF
TRBJ2-1 | NA | NA | TRBV7-9 | TGTGCCAGCACTACTTCTGTAGGTGATGAGCAGTTCTTC | CASTTSVGDEQFF
TRBJ1-1 | NA | TRBD1 | TRBV27 | TGTGCCAGCAGTCCCGGGACAGGGATCACTGAAGCTTTCTTT | CASSPGTGITEAFF